Shown below are 14 T cell receptor beta chains from a single sample sequenced in a study of control samples from healthy donors and cancer patients. Assay used: immunoSEQ multiplex PCR; TCRdb lists only in-frame clones, some missing. Of more than 75,000 clones in the sample, 89% were seen once. The specimen sequenced was blood. All receptors derive from a man in his fifties or sixties in good health.

This rearrangement joins TRBV30 to TRBJ1-1; no reliable D call. CDR1 and CDR2 (germline): GTSNPN, SVGIG (reference sequence). V shed 1 base and J shed 2 bases, with 5 bases lying between them. The CDR3 extends over 12 amino acids. CDR3 nucleotides: TGTGCCTGGAGTGGGCCTAACACTGAAGCTTTCTTT. It specifies CAWSGPNTEAFF. Complete variable domain (other parts from reference TRBV30 and TRBJ1-1): SQTIHQWPATLVQPVGSPLSLECTVEGTSNPNLYWYRQAAGRGLQLLFYSVGIGQISSEVPQNLSASRPQDRQFILSSKKLLLSDSGFYLCAWSGPNTEAFFGQGTRLTVV.

The chain joins TRBV11-3 to TRBJ2-2, with TRBD1 identical over 8 bases. This CDR3 comprises 15 residues. Germline V gives CDR1 SGHNT, CDR2 YENEEA. V was pared by 6 bases and J by 1 base, with 4 bases of the junction left unmatched. This CDR3 reads CASSETGGNTGELFF. The CDR3, as DNA: TGTGCCAGCAGTGAAACAGGGGGGAACACCGGGGAGCTGTTTTTT.

The V and J genes are TRBV5-1 and TRBJ2-2; tentatively, D is TRBD1 (5 bases). The CDR3 loop spans 15 amino acids. CDR1 is SGHRS, CDR2 YFSETQ, per germline. V was pared by 0 bases and J by 7 bases, with 13 bases between. CDR3 sequence reads: CASSLVPGQGGELFF. For the CDR3, the DNA is TGCGCCAGCAGCTTGGTGCCAGGACAAGGCGGGGAGCTGTTTTTT. Full variable domain (missing parts from reference TRBV5-1 and TRBJ2-2): KAGVTQTPRYLIKTRGQQVTLSCSPISGHRSVSWYQQTPGQGLQFLFEYFSETQRNKGNFPGRFSGRQFSNSRSEMNVSTLELGDSALYLCASSLVPGQGGELFFGEGSRLTVL.

A note on this clone: A much larger clone lies one base from this, so it may be a read error. Different DNA sequences within this sample yield the same CDR3. The J gene is TRBJ1-1, the V gene TRBV30; the match to TRBD1 covers 8 bases. Unmatched junction bases numbered 3, after V lost 2 bases and J lost 1 base. Germline V CDR1 and CDR2: GTSNPN, SVGIG (reference sequence). The CDR3 loop spans 14 amino acids. CDR3 coding DNA: TGTGCCTGGAGTCCCGGGACAGGGAACACTGAAGCTTTCTTT. Translated, it gives CAWSPGTGNTEAFF.

The chain joins TRBV2 to TRBJ2-7; no reliable D call. The CDR3 is 12 amino acids. The V gene lost 6 bases and the J gene lost 6 bases, with 12 bases spanning the gap. In germline, CDR1 is SNHLY, CDR2 FYNNEI. The CDR3 region is CASRMEQSEQYF. The DNA for the CDR3 is TGTGCCAGCAGAATGGAGCAATCCGAGCAGTACTTC.

CDR3 in amino acids: CASTWDRGGTEAFF. The CDR3 bases are TGTGCCAGCACTTGGGACAGGGGGGGGACTGAAGCTTTCTTT. The chain links TRBV6-5 to TRBJ1-1, with TRBD1 matching over 11 bases. The CDR3 is 14 residues long. Germline V gene lookup returns CDR1 MNHEY and CDR2 SVGAGI. The junction had 6 bases not matched to a gene; V was cut back by 7 bases and J by 5 bases.

This rearrangement joins TRBV19 to TRBJ1-5, with D unclear. This CDR3 is 13 amino acids long. Germline CDR1 LNHDA, CDR2 SQIVND (reference sequence). Trimming stripped 5 bases from V and 4 bases from J, with 9 bases between. CDR3 in DNA: TGTGCCAGTAGTCGGACCGCTAATCAGCCCCAGCATTTT. Translating gives CASSRTANQPQHF.

J is TRBJ2-6 and V is TRBV19, with TRBD1 matching 9 bases. This CDR3 contains 18 residues. V shed 8 bases and J 0 bases; nucleotides not matched to a gene: 11. Germline loops: CDR1 LNHDA, CDR2 SQIVND (reference sequence). CDR3 amino acids: CASAPPGTGISGANVLTF. The CDR3 nucleotides are TGTGCCAGTGCTCCCCCCGGGACAGGGATCTCTGGGGCCAACGTCCTGACTTTC.

In its sample, this clone ranks as medium-sized. Here the CDR3 DNA reads TGTGCCAGCAGCCCGGGACAGGCTAGCACAGATACGCAGTATTTT. Translation: CASSPGQASTDTQYF. The chain uses TRBV6-4 and TRBJ2-3; 8 bases are shared with TRBD1. The CDR3 sequence is 15 residues long. The J segment lost 0 bases and the V segment lost 6 bases, leaving 5 bases of the junction unmatched. Germline CDR1 MRHNA, CDR2 SNTAGT.

The V gene is TRBV11-3, the J gene TRBJ2-1; D possibly uses TRBD1 or TRBD2 (6 bases each). CDR3 length: 19 amino acids. In germline, CDR1 is SGHNT, CDR2 YENEEA. Trimming took off 0 bases at V and 1 base at J, with 19 bases between the two ends. Written as DNA, the CDR3 is TGTGCCAGCAGCTTAGATCGTTGGGCAGGGGAGGTATCCTACAATGAGCAGTTCTTC. Residues: CASSLDRWAGEVSYNEQFF.

The DNA for the CDR3 is TGTGCCACCAGCCCCCAGGGGTTGAGGGGGGACACTGAAGCTTTCTTT. The encoded protein is CATSPQGLRGDTEAFF. The gene calls are TRBV15 and TRBJ1-1; TRBD1 is a possible D gene (6 bases). Per the germline V gene, CDR1 is LNHNV and CDR2 is YYDKDF (reference sequence). Trimming pared 5 bases from V and 3 bases from J, leaving 19 bases between. This CDR3 spans 16 amino acids.

This chain uses TRBV6-5 with TRBJ1-6, with TRBD1 identical over 8 bases. There are 15 residues in the CDR3. Looked up from germline, CDR1 is MNHEY and CDR2 is SVGAGI. Losses at the gene ends were 5 bases for V and 9 bases for J; bases not matched to a gene: 9. DNA for the CDR3: TGTGCCAGCAGTACGGATGACAGGGGCCTTTCACCCCTCCACTTT. Amino acids: CASSTDDRGLSPLHF.

The rearrangement uses TRBV15 and TRBJ2-5; 9 bases align to TRBD1. The CDR3 runs to 20 residues. Losses at the gene ends were 1 base for V and 2 bases for J; bases not matched to a gene: 17. Germline CDR1 and CDR2: LNHNV and YYDKDF (reference sequence). DNA of the CDR3: TGTGCCACCAGCAGAGTAGGGACAGGGATTCCTCTGGACCTACAAGAGACCCAGTACTTC. Amino acids: CATSRVGTGIPLDLQETQYF.

The chain is built from TRBV15 and TRBJ1-6; the D gene is possibly TRBD1 (5 bases). Germline-derived CDR1 and CDR2 are LNHNV and YYDKDF (reference sequence). This CDR3 spans 15 amino acids. V lost 1 base and J lost 5, with 9 bases in between. The CDR3 spells CATSRGQTHNSPLHF. CDR3 DNA: TGTGCCACCAGCAGAGGACAGACTCATAATTCACCCCTCCACTTT.